Included here is one TCR beta chain sequence, with context. Its antigen remains unknown. These data come from a study of T cell repertoires in ileal Crohn's disease. On the study more broadly: Every patient was operated on for stricturing (approximately 60%) or penetrating (about 40%) complications. General study points: All patients with clonality above 26.8% had endoscopic recurrence. Clonal expansions were more frequent in active smokers than non-smokers at surgery.

Each sample's TCRB immunosequencing used roughly 500 nanograms of biopsy DNA. The protocol was immunoSEQ multiplex PCR, while the TCRdb copy is restricted to in-frame clones and leaves out a portion. The top ten hold around 12% of the sample, which has fewer than 4,500 clones, about 85% seen once. Per the germline V gene, CDR1 is LGHNA and CDR2 is YNFKEQ. The CDR3 runs to 15 residues. J lost 3 bases, V lost 1 base, and 3 bases had no gene match. The time point here: neoterminal ileum biopsy at postoperative endoscopy, about 6 months after surgery. The J gene is TRBJ2-5, the V gene TRBV4-2; 9 bases agree with TRBD2. This TCR came from an adult with Crohn's disease. The sample consisted of ileal tissue. Written as DNA, the CDR3 is TGTGCCAGCAGCCAAGTTCCTAGCGGGGAAGAGACCCAGTACTTC. Translating gives CASSQVPSGEETQYF.